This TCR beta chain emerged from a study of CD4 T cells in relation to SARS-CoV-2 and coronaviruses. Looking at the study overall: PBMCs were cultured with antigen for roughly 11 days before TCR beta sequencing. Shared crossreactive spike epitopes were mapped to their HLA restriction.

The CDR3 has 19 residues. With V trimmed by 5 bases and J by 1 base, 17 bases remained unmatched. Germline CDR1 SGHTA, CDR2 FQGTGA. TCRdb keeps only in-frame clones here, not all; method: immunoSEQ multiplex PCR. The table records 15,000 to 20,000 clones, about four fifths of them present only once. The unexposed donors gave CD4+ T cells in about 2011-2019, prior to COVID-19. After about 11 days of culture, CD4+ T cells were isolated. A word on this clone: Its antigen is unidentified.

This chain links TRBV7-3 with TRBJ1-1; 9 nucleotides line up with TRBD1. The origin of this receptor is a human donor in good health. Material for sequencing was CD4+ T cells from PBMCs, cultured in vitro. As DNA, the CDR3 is TGTGCCAGCAGCGACGGATTAGTGAACCACAGGGGGCGGAACACTGAAGCTTTCTTT. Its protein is CASSDGLVNHRGRNTEAFF.